The rows below give T cell receptor beta chains drawn from one sample of a study of blood T cells in healthy people across ages. TCRdb independently ran MiXCR on the 5' RACE reads; one entry per CDR3 protein. The table shows hundreds of thousands of distinct CDR3 sequences, with roughly 30% occurring only once. Sequencing used blood. Source of these receptors: a woman older than 75 in good health. Each CDR3 is given with its conserved first and last residue. D genes are given only for firm matches. Expanded clones are given a class, and other clones once, few, many or no size at all.

d_call j_call clone_size v_call cdr3_nt cdr3_aa
NA TRBJ2-7 NA TRBV19 TGTGCCAGTAGTATAGAAGGCGGGGACTACGAGCAGTACTTC CASSIEGGDYEQYF
NA TRBJ2-1 NA TRBV7-9 TGTGCCAGCAGCTGGAGGGGGGAGGATGAGCAGTTCTTC CASSWRGEDEQFF
TRBD2 TRBJ2-1 many TRBV6-2/TRBV6-3 TGTGCCAGCAGCCCCCATAGCGGGGGGCCGGGCGGGGAGCAGTTCTTC CASSPHSGGPGGEQFF
TRBD2 TRBJ2-3 NA TRBV20-1 TGCAGTGCTAGTGTACTAGCGGGAGGCACAGATACGCAGTATTTT CSASVLAGGTDTQYF
TRBD2 TRBJ2-1 NA TRBV5-1 TGCGCCAGCAAGGTAGAGGACCAGACTAGCGGTTACAATGAGCAGTTCTTC CASKVEDQTSGYNEQFF
NA TRBJ1-6 NA TRBV7-9 TGTGCCAGCAGCTCCGGGACACTGGATTCACCCCCCCACTTT CASSSGTLDSPPHF
NA TRBJ1-3 NA TRBV7-8 TGTGCCAGCAGCTACCCTCTATATTTT CASSYPLYF
NA TRBJ2-7 once TRBV10-3 TGTGCCATCAGTTACATTCAGGGTTACGAGCAGTACTTC CAISYIQGYEQYF
NA TRBJ1-1 NA TRBV6-5 TGTGCCAGCAGCCCCGGGTGGGGAGGGACTGAAGCTTTCTTT CASSPGWGGTEAFF
NA TRBJ1-1 few TRBV9 TGTGCCAGCAGCGTTTCCCCTCAGGGAGGGACTGAAGCTTTCTTT CASSVSPQGGTEAFF
TRBD2 TRBJ2-1 NA TRBV29-1 TGCAGCGTTGATCCCCTAGCGGGGCAGGAGTGGGAGCAGTTCTTC CSVDPLAGQEWEQFF
TRBD2 TRBJ2-1 NA TRBV6-5 TGTGCCAGCAGTGTACTAGCGGGGGCGCCGATGGACAATGAGCAGTTCTTC CASSVLAGAPMDNEQFF
NA TRBJ1-3 few TRBV7-2 TGTGCCAGCAGCTCCCGATTCTCACCCTCTGGAAACACCATATATTTT CASSSRFSPSGNTIYF
TRBD1 TRBJ1-5 many TRBV10-3 TGTGCCATCAGGGAGGACAGGGGAGGCAATCAGCCCCAGCATTTT CAIREDRGGNQPQHF
NA TRBJ2-1 many TRBV2 TGTGCCAGCAGTGAAACCCGGGACTCCTTCTACAATGAGCAGTTCTTC CASSETRDSFYNEQFF
NA TRBJ2-1 many TRBV5-6 TGTGCCAGCAGCTTGAGAAGGACAGTCTACAATGAGCAGTTCTTC CASSLRRTVYNEQFF